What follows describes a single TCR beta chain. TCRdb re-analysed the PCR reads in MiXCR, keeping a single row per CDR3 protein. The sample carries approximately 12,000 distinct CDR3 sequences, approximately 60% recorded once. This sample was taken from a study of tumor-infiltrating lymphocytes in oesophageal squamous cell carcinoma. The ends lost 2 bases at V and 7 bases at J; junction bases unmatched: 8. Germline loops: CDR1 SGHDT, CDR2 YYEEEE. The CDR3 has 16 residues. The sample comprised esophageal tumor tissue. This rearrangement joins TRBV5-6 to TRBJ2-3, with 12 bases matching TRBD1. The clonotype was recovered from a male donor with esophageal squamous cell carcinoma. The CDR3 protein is CASSFMGTGGFHTQYF. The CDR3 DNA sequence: TGTGCCAGCAGCTTCATGGGGACAGGGGGCTTCCATACGCAGTATTTT.